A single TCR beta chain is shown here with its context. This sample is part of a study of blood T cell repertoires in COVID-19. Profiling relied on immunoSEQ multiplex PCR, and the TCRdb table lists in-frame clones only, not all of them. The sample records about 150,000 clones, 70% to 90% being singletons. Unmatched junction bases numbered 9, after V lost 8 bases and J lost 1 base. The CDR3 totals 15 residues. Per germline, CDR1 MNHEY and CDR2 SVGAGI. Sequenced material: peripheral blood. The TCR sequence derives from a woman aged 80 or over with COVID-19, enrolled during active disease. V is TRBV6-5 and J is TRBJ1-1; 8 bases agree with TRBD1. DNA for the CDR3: TGTGCCAGCGCTAACTACGGGACAGGGAACACTGAAGCTTTCTTT. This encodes CASANYGTGNTEAFF.